Below, 23 T cell receptor beta chains from the same sample are listed, as sequenced in a study of naive and memory T cell subsets. Study-level findings and limits: Possibly reflecting memory cells re-expressing CD45RA, a few larger clonotypes occurred in naive repertoires, especially CD8.

Their cognate antigens are unknown. An equimolar mix of two oligonucleotides served as the beta constant-region primer for TRBC1 and TRBC2. Four rounds of PCR amplified the ligated cDNA using nested alpha and beta constant-region primers plus SP2. TCRdb re-analysed the UMI-ligation and nested PCR reads in MiXCR, keeping a single row per CDR3 protein. This table holds some 110,000 distinct CDR3 sequences, approximately 15% found once. Sequenced input: naive CD8+ T cells from blood. All receptors come from a human donor in good health.

This clonotype has more than one count but fewer than ten. The CDR3 reads CASSQDVGYEQYF. CDR3 in DNA: TGCGCCAGCAGCCAAGATGTGGGGTACGAGCAGTACTTC. The chain recombines TRBV4-3 with TRBJ2-7; D not resolved. V shed 0 bases and J shed 4 bases, with 7 bases lying between them. The germline CDR1 and CDR2 sequences are LGHNA and YSLEER. The CDR3 loop spans 13 amino acids.

The V call is TRBV7-3, the J call TRBJ2-1; 10 bases match TRBD2. J was trimmed by 7 bases and V by 5 bases; bases with no gene match: 11. This CDR3 comprises 16 residues. Germline CDR1 reads SGHTA; CDR2 reads FQGTGA. In DNA, the CDR3 is TGTGCCAGCAGCCCTGGATACCTAGCGGGAGAGAATGAGCAGTTCTTC. Its protein product is CASSPGYLAGENEQFF.

This clonotype was detected only a few times. The V and J genes are TRBV4-3 and TRBJ1-2; tentatively, D is TRBD1 (5 bases). The CDR3 loop spans 17 amino acids. The germline CDR1 and CDR2 sequences are LGHNA and YSLEER. Trimming removed 0 bases at V and 1 base at J, with 15 bases between. The CDR3 spells CASSQDRRGAFNYGYTF. CDR3 nucleotides: TGCGCCAGCAGCCAAGACCGAAGGGGAGCCTTTAACTATGGCTACACCTTC.

This clonotype was found a few times. The chain is built from TRBV29-1 and TRBJ1-1; 7 positions match TRBD1. V shed 7 bases and J 7 bases; nucleotides not matched to a gene: 9. Germline assignment: CDR1 SQVTM and CDR2 ANQGSEA. The CDR3 sequence is 12 residues long. CDR3 amino acids: CSALDRSGEAFF. The CDR3, as DNA: TGCAGCGCCCTGGACAGGAGCGGTGAAGCTTTCTTT.

Only a few counts were recorded for this clonotype. The chain employs TRBV15 and TRBJ2-3; D uncertain. The CDR3 totals 15 residues. The V end was cut by 1 base, the J end by 1 base, with 9 bases between. The germline V gene has CDR1 LNHNV and CDR2 YYDKDF (reference sequence). The CDR3 DNA reads as TGTGCCACCAGCAGAGCGGGCGGAGGCACAGATACGCAGTATTTT. It encodes CATSRAGGGTDTQYF. Full variable domain (missing parts from reference TRBV15 and TRBJ2-3): DAMVIQNPRYQVTQFGKPVTLSCSQTLNHNVMYWYQQKSSQAPKLLFHYYDKDFNNEADTPDNFQSRRPNTSFCFLDIRSPGLGDTAMYLCATSRAGGGTDTQYFGPGTRLTVL.

V is TRBV30 and J is TRBJ1-3, with D unresolved. The CDR3 sequence is 14 residues long. The germline CDR1 and CDR2 sequences are GTSNPN and SVGIG (reference sequence). The V and J ends lost 0 bases and 4 bases respectively, with 10 bases between them. The CDR3 region is CAWSVALIGNTIYF. The CDR3 DNA is TGTGCCTGGAGTGTGGCTCTTATCGGAAACACCATATATTTT. Full variable domain (rest looked up from reference TRBV30 and TRBJ1-3): SQTIHQWPATLVQPVGSPLSLECTVEGTSNPNLYWYRQAAGRGLQLLFYSVGIGQISSEVPQNLSASRPQDRQFILSSKKLLLSDSGFYLCAWSVALIGNTIYFGEGSWLTVV.

This clonotype occurred many times. The chain couples TRBV7-6 to TRBJ2-3; 8 bases align to TRBD2. The germline CDR1 and CDR2 sequences are SGHVS and FNYEAQ. This CDR3 region has 14 residues. V was pared by 2 bases and J by 4 bases, with 2 bases of the junction left unmatched. CDR3 sequence reads: CASSLRTSPDTQYF. CDR3 sequence (DNA): TGTGCCAGCAGCTTAAGGACTAGCCCAGATACGCAGTATTTT.

The chain carries TRBV29-1 and TRBJ1-2, with unresolved D. This CDR3 comprises 14 residues. The germline gives CDR1 SQVTM, CDR2 ANQGSEA. The V and J ends lost 0 bases and 4 bases respectively, with 12 bases between them. CDR3 loop: CSVEEGSATYGYTF. The CDR3 nucleotides read TGCAGCGTTGAAGAAGGTTCCGCTACCTATGGCTACACCTTC.

V and J are TRBV20-1 and TRBJ2-1; tentative D call: TRBD1 (5 bases). Germline V CDR1 and CDR2: DFQATT, SNEGSKA (reference sequence). Trimming took 6 bases from V and 0 from J, leaving 18 bases between them. CDR3 size: 16 residues. This chain's CDR3 is CSAPPWGSSSYNEQFF. CDR3 nucleotide sequence: TGCAGTGCACCTCCCTGGGGCTCGAGCTCCTACAATGAGCAGTTCTTC.

This clonotype was seen many times. The chain joins TRBV4-2 to TRBJ2-6; D perhaps matches TRBD1 (6 bases). CDR3 size: 17 residues. CDR1 LGHNA and CDR2 YNFKEQ come from the germline V gene. V was clipped by 3 bases and J by 2 bases, with 14 bases between them. In DNA, the CDR3 is TGTGCCAGCAGCCAGCTACAGGGTTCGGCTGGGGCCAACGTCCTGACTTTC. It specifies CASSQLQGSAGANVLTF.

This clonotype was counted at least ten times. The chain has TRBV9 and TRBJ2-7; tentative D call: TRBD2 (6 bases). The CDR3 spans 14 residues. V was trimmed by 0 bases and J by 7 bases, leaving 14 bases between them. The germline V gene encodes CDR1 SGDLS and CDR2 YYNGEE. CDR3 amino acids: CASSVDIPGGEQYF. CDR3 nucleotide sequence: TGTGCCAGCAGCGTAGATATCCCTGGAGGGGAGCAGTACTTC.

In its sample, this clonotype was seen a few times. The J gene is TRBJ2-7, the V gene TRBV5-1; TRBD1 is a possible D gene (6 bases). V dropped 0 bases and J dropped 2 bases, with 12 bases sitting between them. The CDR3 is made up of 15 amino acids. The germline CDR1 and CDR2 sequences are SGHRS and YFSETQ. CDR3: CASSLGTGQTYEQYF. For the CDR3, the DNA is TGCGCCAGCAGCTTGGGGACCGGACAGACCTACGAGCAGTACTTC.

The chain carries TRBV28 and TRBJ2-1; D call uncertain. With 6 bases removed from V and 4 bases from J, the gap between germline ends came to 13 bases. Germline V gene lookup returns CDR1 MDHEN and CDR2 SYDVKM. The CDR3 has 14 residues. CDR3 DNA sequence: TGTGCCAGCAGGACGCGTCAAGCATACAATGAGCAGTTCTTC. Translation gives CASRTRQAYNEQFF.

The chain recombines TRBV4-3 with TRBJ2-3; no reliable D call. The CDR3 length is 12 residues. Trimming shortened V by 0 bases and J by 5 bases, and 3 bases separated the two germline ends. CDR1 is LGHNA and CDR2 is YSLEER in the germline V gene. CDR3 amino acids: CASSQDLDTQYF. CDR3 bases: TGCGCCAGCAGCCAAGATTTAGATACGCAGTATTTT.

This clonotype was detected only a few times. The rearrangement joins TRBV28 to TRBJ2-3; D remains ambiguous. The CDR3 has 13 amino acids. V dropped 4 bases and J dropped 9 bases, with 14 bases sitting between them. Germline CDR1 is MDHEN and CDR2 is SYDVKM. CDR3 bases: TGTGCCAGCAGTTATTCTGCCCGCGACACGCAGTATTTT. It translates to CASSYSARDTQYF. The whole variable domain, filled in from reference TRBV28 and TRBJ2-3, reads DVKVTQSSRYLVKRTGEKVFLECVQDMDHENMFWYRQDPGLGLRLIYFSYDVKMKEKGDIPEGYSVSREKKERFSLILESASTNQTSMYLCASSYSARDTQYFGPGTRLTVL.

In its sample, this clonotype was seen a few times. The chain is built from TRBV6-1 and TRBJ2-3, with unresolved D. V gave up 1 base and J gave up 0 bases, with 8 bases separating them. Germline assignment: CDR1 MNHNS and CDR2 SASEGT. CDR3 size: 15 residues. The CDR3 sequence: CASSEVFLSTDTQYF. CDR3 DNA: TGTGCCAGCAGTGAAGTTTTCTTGAGCACAGATACGCAGTATTTT.

The J gene is TRBJ2-7, the V gene TRBV20-1; D possibly uses TRBD1 or TRBD2 (5 bases each). The ends were cut back, 6 bases at V and 0 bases at J, with 12 bases in the middle. This CDR3 region has 13 residues. Germline V CDR1 and CDR2: DFQATT, SNEGSKA (reference sequence). The CDR3 sequence is CSAAGTTSYEQYF. The CDR3, as DNA: TGCAGTGCGGCCGGGACCACCTCCTACGAGCAGTACTTC.

In this sample, this clonotype turned up a few times. The chain employs TRBV9 and TRBJ2-5, with 10 positions matching TRBD2. V gave up 4 bases and J gave up 0 bases; unmatched junction bases: 9. This CDR3 has 17 residues. Per the germline V gene, CDR1 is SGDLS and CDR2 is YYNGEE. This CDR3 reads CASSHNPGTSDQETQYF. CDR3 in DNA: TGTGCCAGCAGCCACAACCCCGGGACTAGCGACCAAGAGACCCAGTACTTC. Supplemented by reference TRBV9 and TRBJ2-5, the full variable domain reads DSGVTQTPKHLITATGQRVTLRCSPRSGDLSVYWYQQSLDQGLQFLIQYYNGEERAKGNILERFSAQQFPDLHSELNLSSLELGDSALYFCASSHNPGTSDQETQYFGPGTRLLVL.

This clonotype was seen only a few times. This chain links TRBV11-1 with TRBJ2-7; the D gene is possibly TRBD1 (5 bases). Germline V gives CDR1 SGHAT, CDR2 FQDESV (reference sequence). Trimming stripped 5 bases from V and 1 base from J, with 18 bases between. This CDR3 has 16 amino acids. The CDR3 nucleotides are TGTGCCAGCAGCGACTCTACAGGTCGGAGTTCCTACGAGCAGTACTTC. It codes for CASSDSTGRSSYEQYF.

The chain has TRBV6-1 and TRBJ2-3; 9 nucleotides match TRBD1. CDR1 is MNHNS, CDR2 SASEGT, per germline. CDR3 size: 17 residues. Trimming removed 2 bases from V and 3 bases from J; junction bases left unmatched: 9. The CDR3 reads CASSERTGVYGTDTQYF. In nucleotides, the CDR3 is TGTGCCAGCAGTGAACGGACAGGGGTCTACGGGACAGATACGCAGTATTTT.

The J gene is TRBJ2-7, the V gene TRBV4-1, with a weak D call TRBD2 (5 bases). Germline CDR1 MGHRA, CDR2 YSYEKL. The CDR3 loop spans 14 amino acids. V lost 0 bases and J 6 bases, leaving 12 bases between the germline ends. This CDR3 reads CASSQDVRVREQYF. DNA for the CDR3: TGCGCCAGCAGCCAAGACGTGAGGGTCCGCGAGCAGTACTTC.

The rearrangement joins TRBV6-1 to TRBJ2-1; D gene unclear. Trimming left V 3 bases short and J 0 bases short, with 15 bases between. The germline V gene has CDR1 MNHNS and CDR2 SASEGT. The CDR3 has 17 amino acids. The CDR3 region has the DNA TGTGCCAGCAGTGACCTCACGCAGGTGGGCTCCTACAATGAGCAGTTCTTC. Its protein is CASSDLTQVGSYNEQFF.

There are a few counts of this clonotype. This CDR3 is CASSGARDRVSNQPQHF. In DNA form, the CDR3 reads TGTGCCAGCAGTGGGGCAAGGGACAGGGTGAGCAATCAGCCCCAGCATTTT. The V and J genes are TRBV2 and TRBJ1-5, with TRBD1 identical over 9 bases. V shed 4 bases, J shed 1 base, and the junction held 8 bases outside the gene matches. Germline CDR1 reads SNHLY; CDR2 reads FYNNEI. The CDR3 spans 17 residues.